These 14 T cell receptor beta chains originate from one sample sequenced in a study of metastatic and nonmetastatic thyroid tumors. TCRdb ran MiXCR on the PCR reads. The sample has about 16,000 clones; 25% to 35% are singletons. No patient received treatment before thyroid surgery. What was sequenced was tumor tissue. The receptor source for this set is a female donor with papillary thyroid cancer or a benign thyroid nodule (not recorded which). Some clones in this sample may be carry-over from other donors' samples.

By sample share, this clone is medium-sized. The V call is TRBV5-1, the J call TRBJ2-2; TRBD2 aligns across 7 bases. Germline CDR1 is SGHRS and CDR2 is YFSETQ. After removal of 4 bases from V and 3 bases from J, the junction contained 9 bases not matched to a gene. The CDR3 length is 16 residues. The DNA for the CDR3 is TGCGCCAGCAGCCGACTCGGCGGGAGAGACACCGGGGAGCTGTTTTTT. Protein: CASSRLGGRDTGELFF. The variable domain in full, completed from reference TRBV5-1 and TRBJ2-2, reads KAGVTQTPRYLIKTRGQQVTLSCSPISGHRSVSWYQQTPGQGLQFLFEYFSETQRNKGNFPGRFSGRQFSNSRSEMNVSTLELGDSALYLCASSRLGGRDTGELFFGEGSRLTVL.

The chain has TRBV19 and TRBJ1-6; the D gene is possibly TRBD1 (5 bases). Germline values: CDR1 LNHDA, CDR2 SQIVND (reference sequence). V shed 8 bases and J shed 0 bases, with 8 bases lying between them. CDR3 length equals 14 residues. As DNA, the CDR3 is TGTGCCAGTTGGGGGGACTCCTATAATTCACCCCTCCACTTT. Encoded protein: CASWGDSYNSPLHF. Drawing the rest from reference TRBV19 and TRBJ1-6, the complete variable domain is DGGITQSPKYLFRKEGQNVTLSCEQNLNHDAMYWYRQDPGQGLRLIYYSQIVNDFQKGDIAEGYSVSREKKESFPLTVTSAQKNPTAFYLCASWGDSYNSPLHFGNGTRLTVT.

This clone came up many times. The chain couples TRBV7-3 to TRBJ2-5, with 7 nucleotides matching TRBD1. Losses at the gene ends were 1 base for V and 5 bases for J; bases not matched to a gene: 7. Germline V gives CDR1 SGHTA, CDR2 FQGTGA. The CDR3 loop spans 15 amino acids. The CDR3 DNA reads as TGTGCCAGCAGCTTAAACAGGGGCAGTGGTGAGACCCAGTACTTC. This encodes CASSLNRGSGETQYF.

This clone was found many times. The V and J genes are TRBV5-1 and TRBJ2-7; 11 bases are a match to TRBD2. CDR3 length: 16 amino acids. V was pared by 5 bases and J by 4 bases, with 11 bases of the junction left unmatched. The germline CDR1 and CDR2 sequences are SGHRS and YFSETQ. This chain's CDR3 is CASREFPGLAVYEQYF. The CDR3 DNA reads TGCGCCAGCAGAGAATTCCCGGGACTAGCGGTTTACGAGCAGTACTTC.

This clone came up many times. The chain combines TRBV19 with TRBJ2-2; D may be TRBD1 or TRBD2 (6 bases each). Germline-derived CDR1 and CDR2 are LNHDA and SQIVND (reference sequence). V lost 3 bases to trimming and J lost 6 bases, with 8 bases between them. This CDR3 region has 13 residues. The CDR3 sequence is CASSIGGPGELFF. DNA of the CDR3: TGTGCCAGTAGTATTGGGGGGCCCGGGGAGCTGTTTTTT.

This clone was recorded many times. V usage is TRBV29-1 and J usage is TRBJ1-2; D not resolved. Between the trimmed V and J ends, which lost 6 bases and 8 bases, there was a span of 16 bases. CDR3 length equals 12 residues. Germline CDR1 and CDR2: SQVTM and ANQGSEA. CDR3 protein: CSVPRAEGGYTF. As DNA, the CDR3 is TGCAGCGTCCCCCGGGCAGAAGGAGGCTACACCTTC. The complete variable domain, with remaining parts taken from reference TRBV29-1 and TRBJ1-2, reads SAVISQKPSRDICQRGTSLTIQCQVDSQVTMMFWYRQQPGQSLTLIATANQGSEATYESGFVIDKFPISRPNLTFSTLTVSNMSPEDSSIYLCSVPRAEGGYTFGSGTRLTVV.

This sequence joins TRBV20-1 and TRBJ1-2; TRBD1 matches 11 bases. This CDR3 is 14 amino acids long. Unmatched junction bases numbered 5, after V lost 6 bases and J lost 2 bases. The germline CDR1 and CDR2 sequences are DFQATT and SNEGSKA (reference sequence). The DNA for the CDR3 is TGCAGTGCCGTGGGACAGGGGGTGAACTATGGCTACACCTTC. The encoded protein is CSAVGQGVNYGYTF.

Note on this clone: Sequence at one end of the junction differs from germline and may be a read error. The V call is TRBV6-1, the J call TRBJ1-6; D is unresolved. CDR3 length: 15 residues. Germline loops: CDR1 MNHNS, CDR2 SASEGT. The CDR3, as DNA: TGTGCCAGCAGTCCTACGGAGAGGGTAGCTTCACCACTCCACTTT. Translation: CASSPTERVASPLHF.

The chain combines TRBV5-4 with TRBJ2-7, with D perhaps TRBD2 (6 bases). CDR3 length: 14 amino acids. V dropped 4 bases and J dropped 3 bases, with 14 bases sitting between them. Germline CDR1 and CDR2: SGHNT and YYREEE (reference sequence). The CDR3 here is CASSHSGGNYEQYF. CDR3 DNA: TGTGCCAGCAGCCATAGCGGAGGAAACTACGAGCAGTACTTC. The variable domain in full, completed from reference TRBV5-4 and TRBJ2-7, reads ETGVTQSPTHLIKTRGQQVTLRCSSQSGHNTVSWYQQALGQGPQFIFQYYREEENGRGNFPPRFSGLQFPNYSSELNVNALELDDSALYLCASSHSGGNYEQYFGPGTRLTVT.

V usage is TRBV6-1 and J usage is TRBJ2-1; D gene uncertain. This CDR3 contains 13 residues. Germline V lookup: CDR1 MNHNS, CDR2 SASEGT. Trimming removed 7 bases at V and 8 bases at J, with 15 bases between. The CDR3 here is CASTGYIRDEQFF. CDR3 nucleotides: TGTGCCAGCACCGGCTACATTAGGGATGAGCAGTTCTTC.

This rearrangement joins TRBV6-2 or TRBV6-3 to TRBJ2-7; no definite D call. The CDR3 has 12 amino acids. From germline, CDR1 is MNHEY and CDR2 SVGEGT. Trimming stripped 4 bases from V and 5 bases from J, with 9 bases between. The CDR3 spells CASSSPSHEQYF. The CDR3 region has the DNA TGTGCCAGCAGTTCCCCATCCCACGAGCAGTACTTC.

This clone is classed as medium-sized. The CDR3 spells CASSDRFSYGYTF. Here the CDR3 DNA reads TGTGCCAGCAGTGACAGGTTCTCCTATGGCTACACCTTC. The genes are TRBV25-1 and TRBJ1-2; D gene ambiguous. Trimming took off 3 bases at V and 4 bases at J, with 9 bases between the two ends. The CDR3 totals 13 residues. Germline V gene sequence: CDR1 MGHDK, CDR2 SYGVNS.

The rearrangement uses TRBV9 and TRBJ1-1, with D possibly TRBD1 on 5 matching bases. Per germline, CDR1 SGDLS and CDR2 YYNGEE. The CDR3 has 13 residues. Trimming took off 3 bases at V and 4 bases at J, with 10 bases between the two ends. CDR3 amino acids: CASSAYGGTEAFF. CDR3 DNA sequence: TGTGCCAGCAGCGCCTACGGGGGCACTGAAGCTTTCTTT.

This clone was picked up many times. The chain combines TRBV5-1 with TRBJ2-7, with 14 bases lining up with TRBD2. The J segment lost 3 bases and the V segment lost 3 bases, leaving 5 bases of the junction unmatched. There are 16 residues in the CDR3. Germline V gives CDR1 SGHRS, CDR2 YFSETQ. For the CDR3, the DNA is TGCGCCAGCAGCTCGGGACTAGCGGGAGACTTCTACGAGCAGTACTTC. Its translation: CASSSGLAGDFYEQYF.